The 16 T cell receptor beta chains given below trace back to one sample, sequenced in a study of preoperative IRX-2 immunotherapy in early breast cancer. Specified treatment: preoperative locoregional IRX-2 cytokine immunotherapy. Assay used: immunoSEQ multiplex PCR; TCRdb lists only in-frame clones, some missing. In the table there are more than 25,000 clones, more than 80% of which are singletons. The input for sequencing was lymph node tissue, taken after IRX-2 immunotherapy. The receptors shown here come from a human donor with breast cancer.

This clone was detected once. V usage is TRBV25-1 and J usage is TRBJ2-4; D possibly matches TRBD1 or TRBD2 (5 bases each). Germline CDR1 MGHDK, CDR2 SYGVNS. CDR3 size: 15 residues. Trimming removed 6 bases at V and 8 bases at J, with 20 bases between. CDR3 loop: CASSYSAGRSYIQYF. In DNA, the CDR3 is TGTGCCAGCAGCTACTCGGCAGGGAGATCATACATTCAGTACTTC.

V gene TRBV18 combines with J gene TRBJ1-1; a weak D match, TRBD1 (6 bases). Per germline, CDR1 KGHSH and CDR2 LQKENI. Trimming took off 5 bases at V and 0 bases at J, with 7 bases between the two ends. The CDR3 consists of 13 residues. The CDR3 spells CASSGDMNTEAFF. DNA for the CDR3: TGTGCCAGCTCAGGGGACATGAACACTGAAGCTTTCTTT.

This chain uses TRBV6-8 with TRBJ2-2, with 8 nucleotides matching TRBD1. The V segment lost 5 bases and the J segment 1 base; nucleotides outside the gene matches: 3. In germline, CDR1 is MNHGY, CDR2 SAAAGT. The CDR3 length is 15 residues. This CDR3 is CASSKGQGNTGELFF. The CDR3 DNA follows: TGTGCCAGCAGTAAAGGACAGGGGAACACCGGGGAGCTGTTTTTT.

This clone was seen just once. The chain employs TRBV10-3 and TRBJ1-5, with D possibly matching TRBD1 (5 bases). The germline V gene encodes CDR1 ENHRY and CDR2 SYGVKD. Trimming cost V 2 bases and J 0 bases, with 11 bases left between them. The CDR3 consists of 16 residues. The chain's CDR3 is CAISERGIYSNQPQHF. The CDR3 nucleotides read TGTGCCATCAGTGAGAGGGGTATCTATAGCAATCAGCCCCAGCATTTT.

The V gene is TRBV25-1, the J gene TRBJ2-5; 11 bases match TRBD1. The germline gives CDR1 MGHDK, CDR2 SYGVNS. The V segment lost 4 bases and the J segment 4 bases; nucleotides outside the gene matches: 2. The CDR3 runs to 14 residues. The CDR3 sequence: CASSGTGGSETQYF. The CDR3 bases are TGTGCCAGCAGTGGGACAGGGGGCTCAGAGACCCAGTACTTC.

This chain connects TRBV28 to TRBJ2-3; 9 bases match TRBD2. The CDR3 covers 15 residues. J was trimmed by 7 bases and V by 7 bases; bases with no gene match: 12. Germline V gene data show CDR1 as MDHEN and CDR2 as SYDVKM. Here the CDR3 DNA reads TGTGCCAGCACACCAGCGGCTAGCGGGACCTATACGCAGTATTTT. Translation: CASTPAASGTYTQYF.

This rearrangement joins TRBV6-8 to TRBJ1-3; TRBD1 aligns across 7 bases. The trim removed 6 bases at V and 0 bases at J, leaving 11 bases unmatched. Germline CDR1 and CDR2: MNHGY and SAAAGT. The CDR3 sequence is 17 residues long. CDR3 loop: CASSVRGTASSGNTIYF. CDR3 nucleotide sequence: TGTGCCAGCAGCGTCAGAGGGACAGCAAGCTCTGGAAACACCATATATTTT.

This clone occurred a few times. The chain combines TRBV11-3 with TRBJ1-1; D is uncertain. The CDR3 totals 16 residues. Germline CDR1 is SGHNT and CDR2 is YENEEA. V was pared by 2 bases and J by 7 bases, with 20 bases between. CDR3 in amino acids: CASSLRLRGQAVEAFF. The CDR3 DNA follows: TGTGCCAGCAGCTTAAGGTTGCGGGGTCAGGCGGTTGAAGCTTTCTTT.

The chain joins TRBV28 to TRBJ1-4; the match to TRBD1 covers 7 bases. From germline, CDR1 is MDHEN and CDR2 SYDVKM. Trimming cost V 2 bases and J 2 bases; bases outside gene matches: 2. The CDR3 spans 15 residues. For the CDR3, the DNA is TGTGCCAGCAGTTTAATGGGACAGACTAATGAAAAACTGTTTTTT. Protein: CASSLMGQTNEKLFF.

This chain links TRBV19 with TRBJ1-5, with no clear D. Germline CDR1 is LNHDA and CDR2 is SQIVND (reference sequence). The length of the CDR3 is 14 residues. V lost 2 bases and J lost 7, with 12 bases in between. CDR3 protein: CASSIPGLGQPQHF. As DNA, the CDR3 is TGTGCCAGTAGTATACCCGGGCTGGGGCAGCCCCAGCATTTT.

This sequence joins TRBV10-2 and TRBJ2-2; 8 nucleotides match TRBD1. Germline-derived CDR1 and CDR2 are WSHSY and SAAADI. After removal of 3 bases from V and 4 bases from J, the junction contained 4 bases not matched to a gene. The CDR3 runs 15 residues. Here the CDR3 DNA reads TGCGCCAGCAGTGAACAGGGGGTAGGCACCGGGGAGCTGTTTTTT. Translating gives CASSEQGVGTGELFF.

This rearrangement joins TRBV6-8 to TRBJ1-6; D remains unclear. The length of the CDR3 is 15 residues. Trimming removed 7 bases at V and 7 bases at J, with 17 bases between. The germline gives CDR1 MNHGY, CDR2 SAAAGT. CDR3 amino acids: CASTGRMGSNSPLHF. CDR3 nucleotides: TGTGCCAGCACCGGCAGGATGGGGTCAAATTCACCCCTCCACTTT.

The chain combines TRBV28 with TRBJ1-6; D unclear. In germline, CDR1 is MDHEN, CDR2 SYDVKM. V gave up 6 bases and J gave up 9 bases, with 15 bases separating them. This CDR3 contains 14 residues. The CDR3 here is CASRRTVRGSPLHF. CDR3 bases: TGTGCCAGCAGGCGAACGGTTCGGGGTTCACCCCTCCACTTT.

The DNA for the CDR3 is TGTGCCAGCAGCCAAGGGGGGGTATCTAACTATGGCTACACCTTC. This translates into CASSQGGVSNYGYTF. This sequence joins TRBV14 and TRBJ1-2; tentatively, D is TRBD1 (5 bases). V was pared by 1 base and J by 0 bases, with 9 bases between. CDR1 is SGHDN, CDR2 FVKESK, per germline. There are 15 residues in the CDR3.

The chain employs TRBV18 and TRBJ1-3; 9 positions match TRBD1. The germline V gene encodes CDR1 KGHSH and CDR2 LQKENI. This CDR3 comprises 18 residues. Unmatched junction bases numbered 10, after V lost 3 bases and J lost 1 base. The CDR3 region has the DNA TGTGCCAGCTCACCGCCAAATACAGGGGGCTGGTCTGGAAACACCATATATTTT. As protein: CASSPPNTGGWSGNTIYF.

The V gene is TRBV28, the J gene TRBJ1-1; no firm D call. Looked up from germline, CDR1 is MDHEN and CDR2 is SYDVKM. Trimming cost V 6 bases and J 0 bases, with 8 bases left between them. The CDR3 spans 13 residues. Here the CDR3 reads CASSTVMNTEAFF. CDR3 DNA: TGTGCCAGCAGCACGGTCATGAACACTGAAGCTTTCTTT.